The 21 T cell receptor beta chains below were found in one sample sequenced in a study of blood T cells in healthy people across ages. Alongside a J-beta primer mix, a sample-barcoded 5' primer served in a second PCR lasting roughly 7 to 11 cycles. From the 5' RACE reads, TCRdb called clonotypes with MiXCR, one entry per CDR3 protein. The top ten clones hold roughly 25% of a sample with 890,000 or so distinct CDR3 sequences, under 80% of them seen once. Sequencing was done on a sample of blood. The source is a man younger than 45 in good health.

The chain links TRBV2 to TRBJ1-1, with D maybe TRBD1 (5 bases). The CDR3 is 10 residues long. From germline, CDR1 is SNHLY and CDR2 FYNNEI. This chain's CDR3 is CAGGPLEAFF. CDR3 coding DNA: TGTGCGGGGGGACCGCTTGAAGCTTTCTTT.

The chain joins TRBV28 to TRBJ2-1, with TRBD2 matching 7 bases. The DNA matches TRBJ2-7 better at its end, which makes the J call doubtful. The CDR3 has 13 amino acids. Germline CDR1 and CDR2: MDHEN and SYDVKM. For the CDR3, the DNA is TGTGCCAGCAGTTTATATCCAGCGGGGGAGCAGTACTTC. Protein product: CASSLYPAGEQYF.

A note on this clonotype: With a much larger clone just one base away, this may be a read error. The CDR3 loop is CASNQTSGGYNEQFF. The DNA for the CDR3 is TGTGCCAGCAACCAGACTAGCGGGGGGTACAATGAGCAGTTCTTC. V is TRBV4-2 and J is TRBJ2-1, with 13 bases aligning to TRBD2. With 7 bases clipped from V and 4 bases from J, the junction kept 4 bases outside the gene matches. Germline CDR1 LGHNA, CDR2 YNFKEQ. This CDR3 has 15 residues.

This clonotype was seen more than once but under ten times. This chain connects TRBV15 to TRBJ2-7; 9 positions match TRBD1. The germline V gene encodes CDR1 LNHNV and CDR2 YYDKDF (reference sequence). The CDR3 covers 15 residues. J gave up 3 bases and V 5 bases, and 8 bases lay outside the gene matches. The CDR3, as DNA: TGTGCCACCAGCTCCATACAGGGGGCGAACTACGAGCAGTACTTC. Its protein product is CATSSIQGANYEQYF.

This sequence joins TRBV4-3 and TRBJ2-7; 9 nucleotides agree with TRBD2. Germline CDR1 is LGHNA and CDR2 is YSLEER. The CDR3 is made up of 16 amino acids. After removal of 0 bases from V and 3 bases from J, the junction contained 6 bases not matched to a gene. The CDR3 DNA reads as TGCGCCAGCAGCCAAGAGGGGACTAGCCGGTACTACGAGCAGTACTTC. Translating it yields CASSQEGTSRYYEQYF.

The chain combines TRBV4-3 with TRBJ1-5, with 10 bases identical to TRBD1. CDR1 is LGHNA and CDR2 is YSLEER in the germline V gene. This CDR3 comprises 16 residues. Losses at the gene ends were 0 bases for V and 7 bases for J; bases not matched to a gene: 6. In nucleotides, the CDR3 is TGCGCCAGCAGCCAAGAGGGGACAGGGGAGGGACAGCCCCAGCATTTT. Translated, it gives CASSQEGTGEGQPQHF.

The rearrangement joins TRBV6-5 to TRBJ2-1; D may be TRBD1 (7 bases). Trimming took off 4 bases at V and 5 bases at J, with 12 bases between the two ends. CDR3 length: 14 residues. Germline V gives CDR1 MNHEY, CDR2 SVGAGI. CDR3 sequence reads: CASSFPGGHNEQFF. The CDR3 DNA reads as TGTGCCAGCAGTTTCCCAGGGGGGCACAATGAGCAGTTCTTC.

As concerns this clonotype: One end of the junction does not line up with germline, which may come from a read error. The chain links TRBV2 to TRBJ2-3; D gene unclear. The CDR3 consists of 12 residues. Germline CDR1 SNHLY, CDR2 FYNNEI. The CDR3, as DNA: TGTGCCAGCAGTGAGTCGGCAGATATGCAGTATTTT. Translated, it gives CASSESADMQYF.

This clonotype turned up a few times. The rearrangement joins TRBV10-3 to TRBJ2-7, with 10 bases identical to TRBD2. Germline trimming cut 8 bases from V and 3 bases from J; bases unmatched to any gene: 1. Per the germline V gene, CDR1 is ENHRY and CDR2 is SYGVKD. CDR3 length equals 12 residues. As DNA, the CDR3 is TGTGCCATCTCTAGCGGGGGCTACGAGCAGTACTTC. The encoded protein is CAISSGGYEQYF.

This chain connects TRBV4-3 to TRBJ2-4; D is possibly TRBD2 (6 bases). Germline CDR1 LGHNA, CDR2 YSLEER. The length of the CDR3 is 15 residues. V gave up 4 bases and J gave up 7 bases, with 17 bases separating them. CDR3 sequence (DNA): TGCGCCAGCAGCCTAGGGACCGCAGGAGGGAACATTCAGTACTTC. Its protein product is CASSLGTAGGNIQYF.

This chain connects TRBV25-1 to TRBJ2-7, with 9 bases matching TRBD2. Judging by the DNA end, TRBJ2-5 fits better; the J call may be wrong. The CDR3 is made up of 16 amino acids. Germline lookup yields CDR1 MGHDK and CDR2 SYGVNS. The CDR3 region has the DNA TGTGCCAGCAGTGAATATCTAGCGGGGTCTTCGGAGACCCAGTACTTC. Its protein product is CASSEYLAGSSETQYF.

The chain couples TRBV12-3 or TRBV12-4 to TRBJ2-3, with 7 bases aligning to TRBD2. Unmatched junction bases numbered 13, after V lost 3 bases and J lost 4 bases. This CDR3 contains 17 residues. The CDR3 coding sequence is TGTGCCAGCAGTTTCTCCCCACTCTCTAGCGGAGCAGATACGCAGTATTTT. Translated: CASSFSPLSSGADTQYF.

The chain couples TRBV28 to TRBJ2-1, with unresolved D. This CDR3 is built from 12 residues. The V gene's germline CDR1 is MDHEN and CDR2 SYDVKM. Trimming removed 3 bases at V and 6 bases at J, with 6 bases between. CDR3 residues: CASSFWGNEQFF. Here the CDR3 DNA reads TGTGCCAGCAGTTTTTGGGGCAATGAGCAGTTCTTC.

The rearrangement uses TRBV28 and TRBJ1-1; D may be TRBD1 (5 bases). The CDR3 contains 13 residues. Germline CDR1 reads MDHEN; CDR2 reads SYDVKM. V was shortened by 7 bases and J by 7 bases, with 16 bases between the two germline ends. CDR3 nucleotides: TGTGCCAGCACTGCGACAGTTTCGGTTGAAGCTTTCTTT. This sequence encodes CASTATVSVEAFF.

This clonotype is a singleton in its sample. The chain joins TRBV4-3 to TRBJ2-2, with D unclear. V lost 0 bases, J lost 3 bases, and 5 bases lay in between. This CDR3 spans 14 amino acids. Germline V gene lookup returns CDR1 LGHNA and CDR2 YSLEER. CDR3: CASSQEDYTGELFF. The CDR3 nucleotides are TGCGCCAGCAGCCAAGAAGACTACACCGGGGAGCTGTTTTTT.

This rearrangement joins TRBV4-3 to TRBJ1-2; unclear D gene. V was cut by 4 bases and J by 10 bases, with 10 bases left in between. Germline CDR1 reads LGHNA; CDR2 reads YSLEER. The CDR3 totals 11 residues. CDR3 in amino acids: CASSRLGFYTF. The CDR3 DNA reads TGCGCCAGCAGCCGGTTAGGGTTCTACACCTTC.

This clonotype came up once. The chain uses TRBV14 and TRBJ2-1; maybe TRBD2 (5 bases). There are 14 residues in the CDR3. Germline loops: CDR1 SGHDN, CDR2 FVKESK. Between the trimmed V and J ends, which lost 1 base and 7 bases, there was a span of 11 bases. The CDR3 spells CASSQGSVRNEQFF. CDR3 in DNA: TGTGCCAGCAGCCAAGGTAGCGTTAGAAATGAGCAGTTCTTC.

This chain joins TRBV5-5 and TRBJ2-1; no clear D. The CDR3 loop spans 12 amino acids. CDR1 and CDR2 (germline): SGHKS, YYEKEE (reference sequence). The V end was cut by 2 bases, the J end by 7 bases, with 7 bases between. The CDR3 bases are TGTGCCAGCAGCTTTTGGGTAAATGAGCAGTTCTTC. Amino acids: CASSFWVNEQFF.

This chain links TRBV20-1 with TRBJ2-1; tentatively, D is TRBD2 (5 bases). V was clipped by 0 bases and J by 0 bases, with 9 bases between them. In germline, CDR1 is DFQATT, CDR2 SNEGSKA (reference sequence). CDR3 size: 15 residues. This chain's CDR3 is CSARDLASSYNEQFF. In DNA form, the CDR3 reads TGCAGTGCTAGAGACCTAGCCAGCTCCTACAATGAGCAGTTCTTC.

This clonotype was seen ten or more times. The DNA for the CDR3 is TGTGCCAGCAGTGACTCAAGCGGGGGGGCCACCGGGGAGCTGTTTTTT. The encoded protein is CASSDSSGGATGELFF. The rearrangement joins TRBV6-4 to TRBJ2-2, with 10 bases that match TRBD2. This CDR3 contains 16 residues. The V and J ends lost 0 bases and 4 bases, in that order; junction bases with no gene match: 2. Looked up from germline, CDR1 is MRHNA and CDR2 is SNTAGT.

This clonotype was counted once. At one of its ends the junction is not consistent with the germline gene, which may arise from a read error. The rearrangement uses TRBV6-6 and TRBJ1-2; 12 bases fit TRBD1. The CDR3 runs 17 residues. Germline values: CDR1 MNHNY, CDR2 SVGAGI (reference sequence). The CDR3 DNA follows: TGTACCAGCAGTTACCTGGGACAGGGGGCCGGAAACTATGGCTACACCTTC. It encodes CTSSYLGQGAGNYGYTF.